These 24 T cell receptor beta chains share one sample of origin, sequenced in a study of response to subunit inactivated influenza vaccine. TCRdb used MiXCR to reprocess the RT-PCR reads, holding one entry per CDR3 protein. The data hold hundreds of thousands of distinct CDR3 sequences, with approximately 15% observed a single time. The material sequenced was PBMCs from blood, taken 14 to 15 days before vaccination. The receptors come from a man aged 45-65 years who received an inactivated influenza vaccine.

The V call is TRBV10-3, the J call TRBJ2-7; weak D call: TRBD2 (5 bases). The CDR3 contains 12 residues. V lost 5 bases to trimming and J lost 5 bases, with 10 bases between them. Germline CDR1 reads ENHRY; CDR2 reads SYGVKD. Here the CDR3 DNA reads TGTGCCATCAGTTTTAAGGGAGACGAGCAGTACTTC. This codes for CAISFKGDEQYF.

In its sample, this clonotype was seen a few times. The chain links TRBV20-1 to TRBJ2-1; D is undetermined. The CDR3 consists of 11 residues. Trimming removed 1 base from V and 9 bases from J, with 7 bases in between. Germline lookup yields CDR1 DFQATT and CDR2 SNEGSKA (reference sequence). The CDR3 DNA sequence: TGCAGTGCTAGAGTGGTCCCTGAGCAGTTCTTC. Translated, it gives CSARVVPEQFF.

This clonotype was observed a few times. This rearrangement joins TRBV29-1 to TRBJ1-2, with D unclear. The germline V and J ends were trimmed by 3 bases and 4 bases, with 9 bases remaining between them. The CDR3 extends over 12 amino acids. CDR1 SQVTM and CDR2 ANQGSEA come from the germline V gene. The CDR3 reads CSVEGGTYGYTF. The DNA for the CDR3 is TGCAGCGTTGAGGGCGGTACCTATGGCTACACCTTC.

The chain combines TRBV20-1 with TRBJ2-3; TRBD2 matches at 13 bases. Trimming took 1 base from V and 10 from J; bases not matched to a gene: 8. Germline V gene data show CDR1 as DFQATT and CDR2 as SNEGSKA (reference sequence). The CDR3 has 15 amino acids. Written as DNA, the CDR3 is TGCAGTGCTAGAGGACTAGCGGGAGGCCTCTTGGCGCAGTATTTT. Residues: CSARGLAGGLLAQYF.

This clonotype was counted a few times. The V and J genes are TRBV6-1 and TRBJ2-7; 7 nucleotides align to TRBD1. V trimming: 6 bases; J trimming: 3 bases; junction bases outside the gene matches: 8. Germline V lookup: CDR1 MNHNS, CDR2 SASEGT. The CDR3 spans 14 residues. CDR3 region: CASRTTTGVYEQYF. The CDR3, as DNA: TGTGCCAGCAGGACAACTACAGGGGTCTACGAGCAGTACTTC.

DNA of the CDR3: TGTGCCAGCTCACCTCAATGGGGCGCAGATACGCAGTATTTT. Protein sequence: CASSPQWGADTQYF. The chain has TRBV18 and TRBJ2-3, with D tentatively TRBD1 (5 bases). This CDR3 has 14 amino acids. The V gene lost 3 bases and the J gene lost 4 bases, with 11 bases spanning the gap. From germline, CDR1 is KGHSH and CDR2 LQKENI.

The rearrangement links TRBV7-2 to TRBJ2-1, with D possibly being TRBD1 or TRBD2 (5 bases each). The V end was cut by 2 bases, the J end by 9 bases, with 14 bases between. The germline V gene encodes CDR1 SGHTA and CDR2 FQGNSA. CDR3 size: 14 residues. The CDR3: CASSLMRGNGEQFF. The CDR3 DNA reads as TGTGCCAGCAGCTTAATGAGGGGTAACGGTGAGCAGTTCTTC.

In its sample, this clonotype was seen many times. This chain uses TRBV6-5 with TRBJ2-3; a possible D gene is TRBD1 (5 bases). There are 16 residues in the CDR3. V was pared by 2 bases and J by 1 base, with 13 bases between. CDR1 MNHEY and CDR2 SVGAGI come from the germline V gene. CDR3 nucleotides: TGTGCCAGCAGTTACGTGACAGCATCTGGCACAGATACGCAGTATTTT. Translating gives CASSYVTASGTDTQYF.

The table lists this clonotype with many counts. The chain links TRBV29-1 to TRBJ1-1; TRBD1 is a possible D gene (5 bases). The CDR3 loop spans 15 amino acids. CDR1 is SQVTM and CDR2 is ANQGSEA in the germline V gene. V gave up 2 bases and J gave up 0 bases, with 13 bases separating them. The CDR3 is CSVEFRERMNTEAFF. In DNA, the CDR3 is TGCAGCGTTGAATTCAGGGAGAGGATGAACACTGAAGCTTTCTTT.

A few counts support this clonotype. The chain couples TRBV5-1 to TRBJ2-1, with TRBD2 matching over 7 bases. V trimming: 2 bases; J trimming: 5 bases; junction bases outside the gene matches: 1. The CDR3 has 13 residues. Germline V CDR1 and CDR2: SGHRS, YFSETQ. CDR3 loop: CASSFTSDNEQFF. The DNA of the CDR3 is TGCGCCAGCAGCTTTACTAGCGACAATGAGCAGTTCTTC.

This clonotype has just a few counts. The CDR3 region is CSARAVDESYEQYF. CDR3 nucleotides: TGCAGTGCTAGAGCTGTGGATGAATCGTACGAGCAGTACTTC. V usage is TRBV20-1 and J usage is TRBJ2-7; D is unclear. The CDR3 sequence is 14 residues long. CDR1 is DFQATT, CDR2 SNEGSKA, per germline (reference sequence). Trimming cost V 1 base and J 4 bases, with 14 bases left between them.

This clonotype came up many times. V usage is TRBV24-1 and J usage is TRBJ1-5, with D possibly being TRBD1 (5 bases). The V gene lost 2 bases and the J gene lost 6 bases, with 16 bases spanning the gap. Per germline, CDR1 KGHDR and CDR2 SFDVKD. There are 16 residues in the CDR3. For the CDR3, the DNA is TGTGCCACCAGTGATTCCGCAGGGATGAAGTTTCAGCCCCAGCATTTT. Protein: CATSDSAGMKFQPQHF.

The table lists this clonotype with a few counts. In nucleotides, the CDR3 is TGTGCCAGCAGCTTAGATCATGGAGCCTACGAGCAGTACTTC. Amino acid sequence: CASSLDHGAYEQYF. The V and J genes are TRBV11-2 and TRBJ2-7; D ambiguous. Germline lookup yields CDR1 SGHAT and CDR2 FQNNGV. Trimming took off 0 bases at V and 2 bases at J, with 8 bases between the two ends. The CDR3 spans 14 residues.

The chain has TRBV12-3 or TRBV12-4 and TRBJ2-3; 10 bases agree with TRBD2. The CDR3 covers 14 residues. Germline trimming cut 8 bases from V and 5 bases from J; bases unmatched to any gene: 7. In nucleotides, the CDR3 is TGTGCCAGCGGAGCGGGGGGGCTTGGAGATACGCAGTATTTT. This gives the protein CASGAGGLGDTQYF.

This clonotype was observed a single time. The chain links TRBV24-1 to TRBJ2-6; TRBD1 agrees at 7 bases. Germline values: CDR1 KGHDR, CDR2 SFDVKD. Trimming at V came to 4 bases and at J to 2 bases, leaving 4 bases not matched to a gene. There are 16 residues in the CDR3. The CDR3 bases are TGTGCCACCAGTGAGTCCACAGGGGCTGGGGCCAACGTCCTGACTTTC. Its translation: CATSESTGAGANVLTF.

The J gene is TRBJ2-3, the V gene TRBV5-1; either TRBD1 or TRBD2 may fit D (5 bases each). Between the trimmed V and J ends, which lost 0 bases and 4 bases, there was a span of 15 bases. Germline V gene data show CDR1 as SGHRS and CDR2 as YFSETQ. This CDR3 contains 16 residues. CDR3 DNA: TGCGCCAGCAGCTTGGCTTTGGGGGTCAACGCAGATACGCAGTATTTT. It is translated as CASSLALGVNADTQYF.

This rearrangement joins TRBV6-5 to TRBJ1-2; D unclear. V was clipped by 2 bases and J by 2 bases, with 15 bases between them. CDR3 length: 16 amino acids. Germline CDR1 MNHEY, CDR2 SVGAGI. The CDR3 DNA reads as TGTGCCAGCAGTTACACCGGGCCCCCGAGCAACTATGGCTACACCTTC. Translated: CASSYTGPPSNYGYTF.

This clonotype was picked up a small number of times. V usage is TRBV20-1 and J usage is TRBJ2-7, with 7 bases identical to TRBD2. The CDR3 runs to 13 residues. J was trimmed by 0 bases and V by 3 bases; bases with no gene match: 2. Per the germline V gene, CDR1 is DFQATT and CDR2 is SNEGSKA (reference sequence). For the CDR3, the DNA is TGCAGTGCTAGTCGGGGGGACTCCTACGAGCAGTACTTC. Translated: CSASRGDSYEQYF.

This rearrangement joins TRBV28 to TRBJ2-7; D might be TRBD1 or TRBD2, each matching 5 bases. From germline, CDR1 is MDHEN and CDR2 SYDVKM. V gave up 5 bases and J gave up 2 bases, with 13 bases separating them. This CDR3 has 14 amino acids. In DNA, the CDR3 is TGTGCCAGCAGTCCGACGGGGCCTACCTACGAGCAGTACTTC. Amino acid sequence: CASSPTGPTYEQYF.

Concerning this clonotype itself: This CDR3 is missing its conserved last phenylalanine or tryptophan, likely due to a read error. The CDR3 spells CASSLAGLSPLHS. In DNA, the CDR3 is TGTGCCAGCAGTTTAGCGGGACTTTCACCCCTCCACTCT. The chain couples TRBV28 to TRBJ1-6, with D perhaps matching TRBD1 (5 bases). This CDR3 is built from 13 residues. Germline-derived CDR1 and CDR2 are MDHEN and SYDVKM. Trimming removed 2 bases from V and 9 bases from J, with 8 bases in between.

The V call is TRBV11-2, the J call TRBJ2-7, with TRBD1 matching over 7 bases. The germline V gene encodes CDR1 SGHAT and CDR2 FQNNGV. The V gene end was trimmed by 1 base and the J gene end by 4 bases; junction bases not matched to a gene: 7. The CDR3 length is 15 residues. The CDR3 protein is CASSLVRGRKYEQYF. The CDR3 nucleotides read TGTGCCAGCAGCTTAGTGAGGGGGCGCAAGTACGAGCAGTACTTC.

Only a few counts were recorded for this clonotype. This chain uses TRBV27 with TRBJ2-5; 10 bases fit TRBD1. This CDR3 has 17 residues. Germline V gene sequence: CDR1 MNHEY, CDR2 SMNVEV (reference sequence). Trimming took 6 bases from V and 5 from J; bases not matched to a gene: 15. The DNA of the CDR3 is TGTGCCAGCAGCGCCGACAAGAAGACAGGGGGCGTTGAGACCCAGTACTTC. Its translation is CASSADKKTGGVETQYF.

This clonotype was counted a few times. V usage is TRBV4-2 and J usage is TRBJ2-3; the D gene is possibly TRBD1 (5 bases). The CDR3 runs 16 residues. Trimming took off 4 bases at V and 3 bases at J, with 17 bases between the two ends. Germline V lookup: CDR1 LGHNA, CDR2 YNFKEQ. The CDR3 region is CASSLQGRGETDTQYF. The CDR3 DNA reads as TGTGCCAGCAGCCTTCAGGGAAGGGGTGAGACAGATACGCAGTATTTT.

This clonotype was seen more than once but under ten times. This chain joins TRBV2 and TRBJ1-4, with D uncertain. The CDR3 has 13 amino acids. Trimming stripped 7 bases from V and 7 bases from J, with 13 bases between. Germline V CDR1 and CDR2: SNHLY, FYNNEI. CDR3 sequence reads: CASKGSFGEKLFF. CDR3 nucleotide sequence: TGTGCCAGCAAAGGCAGCTTTGGTGAAAAACTGTTTTTT.